The T cell receptor (beta chain) under discussion was sequenced for a study of OX40 agonist ivuxolimab in advanced cancers. The wider study: The patients received ivuxolimab by intravenous route every 2 weeks at 0.01 to 10 mg/kg. Each dose-escalation patient presented with hepatocellular carcinoma, melanoma, renal cell or head and neck cancer.

Trimming took 5 bases from V and 5 from J; bases not matched to a gene: 9. This CDR3 is 14 amino acids long. Germline CDR1 LNHDA, CDR2 SQIVND (reference sequence). Method: immunoSEQ multiplex PCR; TCRdb's copy keeps in-frame clones and lacks some. The data hold more than 25,000 clones, with 74% observed a single time. Note on this clone: Its antigen is not known.

Overall study results and limits: Both CD4+ and CD8+ T cell populations in blood had undergone clonal expansion by week 6 at 0.1 to 3.0 mg/kg.

This sequence joins TRBV19 and TRBJ2-7, with 7 positions matching TRBD1. This specimen consisted of CD4+ or CD8+ T cells sorted from blood, obtained in a trial of the OX40 agonist ivuxolimab. The TCR was taken from an adult with an advanced solid tumor such as melanoma, head and neck, liver or kidney cancer. Here the CDR3 DNA reads TGTGCCAGTAGTTCAAGACAGGGATACAACGAGCAGTACTTC. Its translation: CASSSRQGYNEQYF.